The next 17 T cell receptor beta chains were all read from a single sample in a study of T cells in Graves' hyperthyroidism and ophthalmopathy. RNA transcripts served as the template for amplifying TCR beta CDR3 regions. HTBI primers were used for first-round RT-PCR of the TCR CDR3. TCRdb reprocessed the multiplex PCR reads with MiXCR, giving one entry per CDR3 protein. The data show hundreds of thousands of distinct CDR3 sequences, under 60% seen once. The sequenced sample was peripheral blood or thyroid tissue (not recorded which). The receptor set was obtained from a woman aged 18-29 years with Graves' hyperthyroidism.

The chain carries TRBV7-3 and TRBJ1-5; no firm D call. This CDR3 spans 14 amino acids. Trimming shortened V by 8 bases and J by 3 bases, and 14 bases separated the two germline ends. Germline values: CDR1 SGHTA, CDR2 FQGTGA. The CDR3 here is CASAVRGNNQPQHF. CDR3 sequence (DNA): TGTGCCAGCGCAGTGCGGGGAAACAATCAGCCCCAGCATTTT.

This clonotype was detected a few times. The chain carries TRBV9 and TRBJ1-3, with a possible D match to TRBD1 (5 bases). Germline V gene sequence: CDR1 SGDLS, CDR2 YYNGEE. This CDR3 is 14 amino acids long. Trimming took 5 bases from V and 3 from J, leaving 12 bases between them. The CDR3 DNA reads TGTGCCAGCAGTACCGACAGACATGGAAACACCATATATTTT. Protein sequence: CASSTDRHGNTIYF.

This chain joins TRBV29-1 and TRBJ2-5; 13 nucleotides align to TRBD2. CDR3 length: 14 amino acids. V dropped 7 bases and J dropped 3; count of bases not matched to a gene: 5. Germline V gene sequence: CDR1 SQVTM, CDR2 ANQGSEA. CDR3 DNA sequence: TGCAGCGCCGACGGACTAGCGGGGGAAGAGACCCAGTACTTC. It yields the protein CSADGLAGEETQYF. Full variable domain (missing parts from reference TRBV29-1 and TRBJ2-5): SAVISQKPSRDICQRGTSLTIQCQVDSQVTMMFWYRQQPGQSLTLIATANQGSEATYESGFVIDKFPISRPNLTFSTLTVSNMSPEDSSIYLCSADGLAGEETQYFGPGTRLLVL.

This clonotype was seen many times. The CDR3 loop is CSVRPPGNTIYF. The CDR3, as DNA: TGCAGCGTTCGGCCCCCTGGAAACACCATATATTTT. V and J are TRBV29-1 and TRBJ1-3; D uncertain. The V gene's germline CDR1 is SQVTM and CDR2 ANQGSEA. The V end was cut by 5 bases, the J end by 2 bases, with 7 bases between. This CDR3 is 12 amino acids long. Drawing the rest from reference TRBV29-1 and TRBJ1-3, the complete variable domain is SAVISQKPSRDICQRGTSLTIQCQVDSQVTMMFWYRQQPGQSLTLIATANQGSEATYESGFVIDKFPISRPNLTFSTLTVSNMSPEDSSIYLCSVRPPGNTIYFGEGSWLTVV.

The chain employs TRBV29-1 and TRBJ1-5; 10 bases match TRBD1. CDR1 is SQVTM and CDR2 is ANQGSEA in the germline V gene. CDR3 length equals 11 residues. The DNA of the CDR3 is TGCACCGGACAGGGGGGGCAGCCCCAGCATTTT. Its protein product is CTGQGGQPQHF.

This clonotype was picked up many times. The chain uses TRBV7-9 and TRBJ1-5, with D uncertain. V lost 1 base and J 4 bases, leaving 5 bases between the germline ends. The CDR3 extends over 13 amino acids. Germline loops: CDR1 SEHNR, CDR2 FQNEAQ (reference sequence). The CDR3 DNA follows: TGTGCCAGCAGCTTAGGTCAGAATCAGCCCCAGCATTTT. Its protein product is CASSLGQNQPQHF.

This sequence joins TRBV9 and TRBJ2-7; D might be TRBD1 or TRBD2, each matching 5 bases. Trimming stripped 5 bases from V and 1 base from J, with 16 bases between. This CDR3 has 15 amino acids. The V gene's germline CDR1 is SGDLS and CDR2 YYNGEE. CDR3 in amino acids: CASSYTGTQSYEQYF. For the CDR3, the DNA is TGTGCCAGCAGTTATACCGGGACCCAATCCTACGAGCAGTACTTC. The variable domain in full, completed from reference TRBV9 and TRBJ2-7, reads DSGVTQTPKHLITATGQRVTLRCSPRSGDLSVYWYQQSLDQGLQFLIQYYNGEERAKGNILERFSAQQFPDLHSELNLSSLELGDSALYFCASSYTGTQSYEQYFGPGTRLTVT.

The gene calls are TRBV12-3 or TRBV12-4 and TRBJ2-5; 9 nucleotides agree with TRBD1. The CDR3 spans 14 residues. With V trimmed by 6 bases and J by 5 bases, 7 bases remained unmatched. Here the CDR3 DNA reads TGTGCCAGCAGACCCCACGACAGGGGGGAGACCCAGTACTTC. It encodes CASRPHDRGETQYF.

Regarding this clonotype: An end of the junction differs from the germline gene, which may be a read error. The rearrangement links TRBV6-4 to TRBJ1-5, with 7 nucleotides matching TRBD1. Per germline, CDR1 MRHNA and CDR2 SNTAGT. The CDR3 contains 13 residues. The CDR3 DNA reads TGTGCCAGTAGTGACCAGGGGGATGCGCCCCAGCATTTT. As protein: CASSDQGDAPQHF.

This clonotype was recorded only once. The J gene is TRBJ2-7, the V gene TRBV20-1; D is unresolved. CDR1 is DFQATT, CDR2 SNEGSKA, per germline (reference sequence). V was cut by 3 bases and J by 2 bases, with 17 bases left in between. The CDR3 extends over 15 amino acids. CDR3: CSASEPLKTTYEQYF. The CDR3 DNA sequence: TGCAGTGCTAGTGAACCCCTGAAAACCACCTACGAGCAGTACTTC.

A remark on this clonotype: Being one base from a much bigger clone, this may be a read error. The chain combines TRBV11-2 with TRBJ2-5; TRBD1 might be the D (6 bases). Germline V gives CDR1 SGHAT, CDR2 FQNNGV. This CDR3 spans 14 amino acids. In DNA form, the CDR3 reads TGTGCCAGCAGCTACTGGGACACGGGTGGGACCCGGTACTTC. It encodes CASSYWDTGGTRYF.

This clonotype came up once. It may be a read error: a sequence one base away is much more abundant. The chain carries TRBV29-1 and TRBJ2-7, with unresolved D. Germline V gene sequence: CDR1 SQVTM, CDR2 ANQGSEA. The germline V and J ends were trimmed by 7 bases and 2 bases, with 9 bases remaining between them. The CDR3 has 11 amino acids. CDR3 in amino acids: CSATQTYEQYF. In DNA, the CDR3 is TGCAGCGCCACACAGACCTACGAGCAGTACTTC.

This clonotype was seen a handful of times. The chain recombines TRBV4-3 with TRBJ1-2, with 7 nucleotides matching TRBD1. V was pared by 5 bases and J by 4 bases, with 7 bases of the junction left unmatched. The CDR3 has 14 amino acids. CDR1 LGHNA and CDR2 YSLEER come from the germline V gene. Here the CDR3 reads CASSFRTGTYGYTF. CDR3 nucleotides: TGCGCCAGCAGCTTTCGGACAGGAACCTATGGCTACACCTTC.

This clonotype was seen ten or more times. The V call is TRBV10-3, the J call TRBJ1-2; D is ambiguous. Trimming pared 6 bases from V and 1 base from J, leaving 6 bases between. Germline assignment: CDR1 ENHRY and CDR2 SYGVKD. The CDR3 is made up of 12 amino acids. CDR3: CAIRDFNYGYTF. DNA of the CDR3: TGTGCCATCAGGGATTTTAACTATGGCTACACCTTC.

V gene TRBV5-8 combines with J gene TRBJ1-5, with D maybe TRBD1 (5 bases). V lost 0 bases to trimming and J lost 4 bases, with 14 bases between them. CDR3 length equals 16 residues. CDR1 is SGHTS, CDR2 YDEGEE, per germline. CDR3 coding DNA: TGTGCCAGCAGCTTGGAGGCGACGGGGGGTAATCAGCCCCAGCATTTT. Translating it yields CASSLEATGGNQPQHF. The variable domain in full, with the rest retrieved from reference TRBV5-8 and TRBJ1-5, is EAGVTQSPTHLIKTRGQQATLRCSPISGHTSVYWYQQALGLGLQFLLWYDEGEERNRGNFPPRFSGRQFPNYSSELNVNALELEDSALYLCASSLEATGGNQPQHFGDGTRLSIL.

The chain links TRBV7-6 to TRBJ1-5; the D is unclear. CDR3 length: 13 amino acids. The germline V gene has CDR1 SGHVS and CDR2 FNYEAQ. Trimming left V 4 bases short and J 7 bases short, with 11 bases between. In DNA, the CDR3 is TGTGCCAGCAGCTCTGGGAGGGAGCAGCCCCAGCATTTT. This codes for CASSSGREQPQHF.

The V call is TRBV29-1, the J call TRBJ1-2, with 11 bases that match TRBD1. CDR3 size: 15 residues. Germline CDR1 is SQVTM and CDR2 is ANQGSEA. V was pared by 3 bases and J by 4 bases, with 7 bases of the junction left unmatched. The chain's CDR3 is CSVDGQGAALYGYTF. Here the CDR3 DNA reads TGCAGCGTTGATGGACAGGGGGCGGCCCTCTATGGCTACACCTTC.